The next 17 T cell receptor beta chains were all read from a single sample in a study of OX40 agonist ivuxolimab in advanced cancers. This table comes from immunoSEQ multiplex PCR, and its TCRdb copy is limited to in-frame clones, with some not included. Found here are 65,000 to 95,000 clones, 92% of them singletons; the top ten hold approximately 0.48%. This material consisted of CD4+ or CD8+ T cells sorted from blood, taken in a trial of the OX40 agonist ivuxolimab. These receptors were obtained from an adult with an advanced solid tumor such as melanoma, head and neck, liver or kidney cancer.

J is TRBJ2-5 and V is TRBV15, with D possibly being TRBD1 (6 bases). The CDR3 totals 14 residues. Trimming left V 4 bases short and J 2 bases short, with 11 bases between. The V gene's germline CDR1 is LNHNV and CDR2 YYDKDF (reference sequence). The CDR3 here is CATSIRGTQETQYF. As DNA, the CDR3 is TGTGCCACCAGCATCAGAGGGACACAAGAGACCCAGTACTTC.

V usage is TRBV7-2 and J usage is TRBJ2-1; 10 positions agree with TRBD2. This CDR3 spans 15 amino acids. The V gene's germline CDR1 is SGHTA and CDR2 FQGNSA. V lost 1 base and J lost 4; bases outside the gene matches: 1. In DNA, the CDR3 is TGTGCCAGCAGCTTAGTGACTAGCGGGTACAATGAGCAGTTCTTC. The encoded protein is CASSLVTSGYNEQFF.

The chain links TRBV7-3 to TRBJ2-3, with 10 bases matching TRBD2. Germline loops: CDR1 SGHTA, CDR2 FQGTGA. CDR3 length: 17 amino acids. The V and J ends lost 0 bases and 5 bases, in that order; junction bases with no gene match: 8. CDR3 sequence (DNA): TGTGCCAGCAGCTTAACCCCTAGCGGGAGTAGTGGAGATACGCAGTATTTT. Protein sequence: CASSLTPSGSSGDTQYF.

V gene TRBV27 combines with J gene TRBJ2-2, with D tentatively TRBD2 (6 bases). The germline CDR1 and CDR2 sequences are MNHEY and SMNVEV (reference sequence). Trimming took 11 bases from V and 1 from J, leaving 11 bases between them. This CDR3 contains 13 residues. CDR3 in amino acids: CAPRDWNTGELFF. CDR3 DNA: TGTGCCCCCCGGGACTGGAACACCGGGGAGCTGTTTTTT.

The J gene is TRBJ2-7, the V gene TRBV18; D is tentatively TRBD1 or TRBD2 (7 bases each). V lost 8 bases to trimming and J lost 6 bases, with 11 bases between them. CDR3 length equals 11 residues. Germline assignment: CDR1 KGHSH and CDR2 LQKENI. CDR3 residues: CASQGGSEQYF. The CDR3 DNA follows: TGTGCCAGCCAGGGGGGGAGCGAGCAGTACTTC.

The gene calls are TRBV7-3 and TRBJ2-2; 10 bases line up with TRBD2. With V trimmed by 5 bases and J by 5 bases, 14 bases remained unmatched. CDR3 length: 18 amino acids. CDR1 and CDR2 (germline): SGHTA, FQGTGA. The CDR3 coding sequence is TGTGCCAGCAGCCCTAGAGGGGGACTAGCGTCTTCAACCGGGGAGCTGTTTTTT. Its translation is CASSPRGGLASSTGELFF. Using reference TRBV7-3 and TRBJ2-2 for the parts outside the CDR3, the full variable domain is GAGVSQTPSNKVTEKGKYVELRCDPISGHTALYWYRQSLGQGPEFLIYFQGTGAADDSGLPNDRFFAVRPEGSVSTLKIQRTERGDSAVYLCASSPRGGLASSTGELFFGEGSRLTVL.

The CDR3 loop reads CASSEGADEQYF. In DNA, the CDR3 is TGTGCCAGCAGTGAAGGGGCGGACGAGCAGTACTTC. The chain couples TRBV6-1 to TRBJ2-7; D not certain. Germline CDR1 reads MNHNS; CDR2 reads SASEGT. The CDR3 runs to 12 residues. V lost 1 base and J lost 5, with 6 bases in between.

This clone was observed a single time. Here the CDR3 DNA reads TGTGCCATCAGACCCGAGTGGGGCGGCACTGAAGCTTTCTTT. Translating it yields CAIRPEWGGTEAFF. V gene TRBV10-3 combines with J gene TRBJ1-1; D possibly corresponds to TRBD1 (5 bases). Germline lookup yields CDR1 ENHRY and CDR2 SYGVKD. V dropped 6 bases and J dropped 4 bases, with 15 bases sitting between them. The CDR3 contains 14 residues.

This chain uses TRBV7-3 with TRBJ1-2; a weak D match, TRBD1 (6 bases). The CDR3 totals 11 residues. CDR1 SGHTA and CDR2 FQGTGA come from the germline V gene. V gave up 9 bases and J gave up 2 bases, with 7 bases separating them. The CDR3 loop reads CASDRNYGYTF. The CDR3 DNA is TGTGCCAGTGACAGGAACTATGGCTACACCTTC.

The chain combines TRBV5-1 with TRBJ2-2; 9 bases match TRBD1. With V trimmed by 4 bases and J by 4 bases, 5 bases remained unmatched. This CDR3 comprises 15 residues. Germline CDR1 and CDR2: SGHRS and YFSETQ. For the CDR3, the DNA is TGCGCCAGCAGCGACTACAGGGGGCCCACCGGGGAGCTGTTTTTT. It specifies CASSDYRGPTGELFF.

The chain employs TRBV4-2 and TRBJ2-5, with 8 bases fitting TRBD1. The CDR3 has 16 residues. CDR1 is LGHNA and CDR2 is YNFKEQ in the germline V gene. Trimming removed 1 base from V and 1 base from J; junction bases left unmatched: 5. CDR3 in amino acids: CASSQGPGTGQETQYF. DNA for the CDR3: TGTGCCAGCAGCCAAGGGCCGGGGACAGGCCAAGAGACCCAGTACTTC.

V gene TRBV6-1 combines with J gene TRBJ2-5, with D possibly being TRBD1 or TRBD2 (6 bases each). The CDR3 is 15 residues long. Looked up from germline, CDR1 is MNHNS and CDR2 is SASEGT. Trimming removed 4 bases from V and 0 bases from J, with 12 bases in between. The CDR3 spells CASSVVGGYQETQYF. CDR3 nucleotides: TGTGCCAGCAGTGTGGTGGGGGGCTACCAAGAGACCCAGTACTTC.

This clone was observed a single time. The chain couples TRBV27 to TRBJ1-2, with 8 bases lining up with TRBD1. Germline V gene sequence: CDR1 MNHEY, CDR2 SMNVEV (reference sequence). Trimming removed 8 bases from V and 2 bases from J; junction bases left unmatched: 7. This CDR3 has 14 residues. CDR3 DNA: TGTGCCAGCTCCAGGGGGCGGACCAACTATGGCTACACCTTC. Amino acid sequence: CASSRGRTNYGYTF.

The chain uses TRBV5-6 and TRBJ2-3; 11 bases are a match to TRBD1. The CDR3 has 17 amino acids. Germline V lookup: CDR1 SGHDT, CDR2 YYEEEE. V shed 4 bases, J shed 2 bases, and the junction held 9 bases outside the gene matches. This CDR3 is CASSQVGQGALTDTQYF. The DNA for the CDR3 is TGTGCCAGCAGCCAAGTCGGACAGGGGGCTCTCACAGATACGCAGTATTTT.

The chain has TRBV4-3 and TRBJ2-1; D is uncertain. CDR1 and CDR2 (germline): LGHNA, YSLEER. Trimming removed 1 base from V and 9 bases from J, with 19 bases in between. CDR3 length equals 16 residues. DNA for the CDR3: TGCGCCAGCAGCCAAGCTCTGTCCCGCTGGGATGGTGAGCAGTTCTTC. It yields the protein CASSQALSRWDGEQFF.

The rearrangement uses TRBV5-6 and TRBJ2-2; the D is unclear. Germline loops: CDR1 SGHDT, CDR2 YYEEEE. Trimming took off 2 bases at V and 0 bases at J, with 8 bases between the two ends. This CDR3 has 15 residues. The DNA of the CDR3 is TGTGCCAGCAGCTTACGCGTCGCGAACACCGGGGAGCTGTTTTTT. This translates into CASSLRVANTGELFF.

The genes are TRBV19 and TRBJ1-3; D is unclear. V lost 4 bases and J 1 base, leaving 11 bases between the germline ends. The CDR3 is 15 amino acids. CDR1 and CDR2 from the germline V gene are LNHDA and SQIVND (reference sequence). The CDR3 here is CASSTESWSGNTIYF. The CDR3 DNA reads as TGTGCCAGTAGTACCGAGAGCTGGTCTGGAAACACCATATATTTT.